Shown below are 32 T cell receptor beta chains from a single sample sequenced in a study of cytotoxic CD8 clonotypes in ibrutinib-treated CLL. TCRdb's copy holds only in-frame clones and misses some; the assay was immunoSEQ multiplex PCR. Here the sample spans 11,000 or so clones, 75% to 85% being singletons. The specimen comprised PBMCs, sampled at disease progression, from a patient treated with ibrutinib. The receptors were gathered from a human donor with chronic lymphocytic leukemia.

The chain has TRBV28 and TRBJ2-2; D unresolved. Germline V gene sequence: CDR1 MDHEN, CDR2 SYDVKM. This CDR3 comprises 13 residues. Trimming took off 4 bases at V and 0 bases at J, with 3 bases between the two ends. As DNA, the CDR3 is TGTGCCAGCAGTTCCCCGAACACCGGGGAGCTGTTTTTT. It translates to CASSSPNTGELFF.

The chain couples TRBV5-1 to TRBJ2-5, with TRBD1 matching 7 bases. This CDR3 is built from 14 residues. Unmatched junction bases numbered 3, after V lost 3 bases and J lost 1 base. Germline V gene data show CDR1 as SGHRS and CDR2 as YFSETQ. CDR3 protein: CASSSGQIQETQYF. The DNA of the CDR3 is TGCGCCAGCAGCTCGGGACAGATCCAAGAGACCCAGTACTTC.

This chain's CDR3 is CAWRPQAGSYEQYF. CDR3 in DNA: TGTGCCTGGAGACCCCAAGCGGGGTCCTACGAGCAGTACTTC. The chain combines TRBV30 with TRBJ2-7; the match to TRBD2 covers 7 bases. Germline V gene lookup returns CDR1 GTSNPN and CDR2 SVGIG (reference sequence). The CDR3 consists of 14 residues. With 3 bases clipped from V and 1 base from J, the junction kept 6 bases outside the gene matches.

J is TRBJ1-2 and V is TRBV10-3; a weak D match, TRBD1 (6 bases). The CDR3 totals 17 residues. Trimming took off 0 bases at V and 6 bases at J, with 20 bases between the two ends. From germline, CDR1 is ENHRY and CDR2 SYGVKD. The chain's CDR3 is CAISESQWGTREHGYTF. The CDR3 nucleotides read TGTGCCATCAGTGAGTCTCAATGGGGGACAAGAGAACATGGCTACACCTTC.

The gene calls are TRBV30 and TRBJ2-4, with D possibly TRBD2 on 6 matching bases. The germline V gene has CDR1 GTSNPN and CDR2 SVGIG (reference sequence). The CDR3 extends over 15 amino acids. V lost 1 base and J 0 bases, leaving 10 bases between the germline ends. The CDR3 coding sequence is TGTGCCTGGAGTGAAGTGGGGGGAGCCAAAAACATTCAGTACTTC. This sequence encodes CAWSEVGGAKNIQYF.

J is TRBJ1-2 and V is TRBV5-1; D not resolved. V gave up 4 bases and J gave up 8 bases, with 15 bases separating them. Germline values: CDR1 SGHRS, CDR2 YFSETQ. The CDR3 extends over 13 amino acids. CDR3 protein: CASSAEVGFGYTF. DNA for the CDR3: TGCGCCAGCAGCGCCGAGGTCGGGTTCGGCTACACCTTC.

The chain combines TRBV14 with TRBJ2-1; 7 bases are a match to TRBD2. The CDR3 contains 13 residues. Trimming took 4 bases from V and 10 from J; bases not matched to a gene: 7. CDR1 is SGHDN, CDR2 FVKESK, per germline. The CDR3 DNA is TGTGCCAGCAGCCTACGACTAGCAGGCGAGCAGTTCTTC. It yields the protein CASSLRLAGEQFF.

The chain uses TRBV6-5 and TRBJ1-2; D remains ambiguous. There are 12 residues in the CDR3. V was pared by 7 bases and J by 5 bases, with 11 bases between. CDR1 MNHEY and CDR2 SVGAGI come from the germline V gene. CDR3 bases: TGTGCCAGCAATGTAATGGCGTATGGCTACACCTTC. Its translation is CASNVMAYGYTF.

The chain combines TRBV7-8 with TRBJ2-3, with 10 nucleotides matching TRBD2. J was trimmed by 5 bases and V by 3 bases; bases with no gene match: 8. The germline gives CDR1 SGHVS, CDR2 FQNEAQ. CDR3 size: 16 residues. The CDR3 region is CASSLDSGRGGDTQYF. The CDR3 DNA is TGTGCCAGCAGCTTGGACAGCGGGAGGGGTGGAGATACGCAGTATTTT.

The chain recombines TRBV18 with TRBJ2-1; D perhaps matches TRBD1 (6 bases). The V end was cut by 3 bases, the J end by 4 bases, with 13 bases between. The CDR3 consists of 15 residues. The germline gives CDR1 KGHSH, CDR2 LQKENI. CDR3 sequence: CASSPEQGVYNEQFF. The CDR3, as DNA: TGTGCCAGCTCACCGGAACAGGGAGTATACAATGAGCAGTTCTTC.

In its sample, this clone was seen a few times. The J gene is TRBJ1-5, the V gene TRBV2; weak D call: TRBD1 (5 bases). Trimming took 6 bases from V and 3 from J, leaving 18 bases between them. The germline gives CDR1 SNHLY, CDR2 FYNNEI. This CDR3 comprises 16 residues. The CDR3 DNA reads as TGTGCCAGCAGCTTGCTAGGGCGGGGGTCCAATCAGCCCCAGCATTTT. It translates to CASSLLGRGSNQPQHF.

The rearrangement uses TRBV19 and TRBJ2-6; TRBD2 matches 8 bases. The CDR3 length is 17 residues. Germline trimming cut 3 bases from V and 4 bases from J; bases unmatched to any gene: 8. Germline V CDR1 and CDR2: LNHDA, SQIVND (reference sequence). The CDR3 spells CASSILTGGRGANVLTF. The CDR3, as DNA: TGTGCCAGTAGTATTCTTACGGGGGGGCGAGGGGCCAACGTCCTGACTTTC.

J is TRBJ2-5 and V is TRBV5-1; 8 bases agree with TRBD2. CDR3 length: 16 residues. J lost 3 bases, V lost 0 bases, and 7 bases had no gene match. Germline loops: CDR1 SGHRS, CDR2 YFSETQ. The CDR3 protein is CASSLGAGGGKETQYF. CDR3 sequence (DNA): TGCGCCAGCAGCTTGGGGGCTGGCGGGGGGAAAGAGACCCAGTACTTC. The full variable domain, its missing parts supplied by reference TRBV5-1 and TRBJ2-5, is KAGVTQTPRYLIKTRGQQVTLSCSPISGHRSVSWYQQTPGQGLQFLFEYFSETQRNKGNFPGRFSGRQFSNSRSEMNVSTLELGDSALYLCASSLGAGGGKETQYFGPGTRLLVL.

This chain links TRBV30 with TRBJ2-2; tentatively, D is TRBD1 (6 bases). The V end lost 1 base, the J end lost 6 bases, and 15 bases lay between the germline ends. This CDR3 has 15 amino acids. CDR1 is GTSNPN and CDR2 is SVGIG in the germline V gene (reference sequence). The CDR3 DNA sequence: TGTGCCTGGAGTGCCCCGCGCAGGGGCGCCGGGGAGCTGTTTTTT. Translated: CAWSAPRRGAGELFF.

The CDR3 sequence: CSVDGGTGPYEQYF. CDR3 nucleotides: TGCAGCGTTGACGGGGGTACGGGTCCCTACGAGCAGTACTTC. The chain recombines TRBV29-1 with TRBJ2-7; TRBD2 might be the D (6 bases). V lost 3 bases and J 2 bases, leaving 14 bases between the germline ends. Looked up from germline, CDR1 is SQVTM and CDR2 is ANQGSEA. The CDR3 loop spans 14 amino acids.

CDR3 sequence: CASSLTSVESPLHF. The CDR3 bases are TGTGCCAGCAGCTTAACTTCGGTGGAGTCACCCCTCCACTTT. This chain links TRBV7-3 with TRBJ1-6; D not resolved. The CDR3 covers 14 residues. The germline V gene has CDR1 SGHTA and CDR2 FQGTGA. The V end lost 0 bases, the J end lost 10 bases, and 10 bases lay between the germline ends.

DNA for the CDR3: TGTGCCAGCAGCTTGGACAGGGCGAGCACTGAAGCTTTCTTT. Its translation is CASSLDRASTEAFF. This chain links TRBV11-3 with TRBJ1-1, with 8 bases aligning to TRBD1. V lost 3 bases to trimming and J lost 4 bases; unmatched junction nucleotides: 4. CDR1 is SGHNT, CDR2 YENEEA, per germline. The CDR3 spans 14 residues.

The CDR3 DNA is TGTGCCAGCAGTCACAGGGGGTATGATTACGAGCAGTACTTC. The encoded protein is CASSHRGYDYEQYF. V and J are TRBV27 and TRBJ2-7; the match to TRBD1 covers 8 bases. Losses at the gene ends were 5 bases for V and 4 bases for J; bases not matched to a gene: 7. Germline loops: CDR1 MNHEY, CDR2 SMNVEV (reference sequence). The CDR3 loop spans 14 amino acids.

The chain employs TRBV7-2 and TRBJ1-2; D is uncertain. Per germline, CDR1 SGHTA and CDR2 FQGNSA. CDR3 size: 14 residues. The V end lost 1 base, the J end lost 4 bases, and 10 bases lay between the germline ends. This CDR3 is CASSLVPGGYGYTF. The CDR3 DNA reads TGTGCCAGCAGCTTAGTGCCGGGAGGCTATGGCTACACCTTC.

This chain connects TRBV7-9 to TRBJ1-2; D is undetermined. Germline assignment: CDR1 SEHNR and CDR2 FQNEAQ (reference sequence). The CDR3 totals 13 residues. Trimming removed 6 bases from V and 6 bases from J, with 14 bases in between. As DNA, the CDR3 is TGTGCCAGCAGTCCAGCGTCGGGAGATGGCTACACCTTC. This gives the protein CASSPASGDGYTF.

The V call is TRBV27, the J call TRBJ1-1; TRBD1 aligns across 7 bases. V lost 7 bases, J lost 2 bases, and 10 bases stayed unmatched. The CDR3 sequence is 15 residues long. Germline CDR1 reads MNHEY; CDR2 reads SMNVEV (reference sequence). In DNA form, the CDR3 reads TGTGCCAGCAAACGGGACAGTGCGACTAACACTGAAGCTTTCTTT. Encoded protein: CASKRDSATNTEAFF.

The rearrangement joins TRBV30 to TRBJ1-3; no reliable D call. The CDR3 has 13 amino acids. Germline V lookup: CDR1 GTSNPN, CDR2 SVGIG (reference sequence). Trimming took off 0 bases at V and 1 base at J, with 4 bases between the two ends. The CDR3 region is CAWSVVSGNTIYF. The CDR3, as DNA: TGTGCCTGGAGTGTAGTGTCTGGAAACACCATATATTTT.

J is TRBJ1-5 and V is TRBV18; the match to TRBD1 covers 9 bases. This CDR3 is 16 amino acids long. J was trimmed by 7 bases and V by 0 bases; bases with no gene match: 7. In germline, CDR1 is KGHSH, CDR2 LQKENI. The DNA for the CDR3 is TGTGCCAGCTCACCACCGGGACAGGGAATGGGGCAGCCCCAGCATTTT. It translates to CASSPPGQGMGQPQHF.

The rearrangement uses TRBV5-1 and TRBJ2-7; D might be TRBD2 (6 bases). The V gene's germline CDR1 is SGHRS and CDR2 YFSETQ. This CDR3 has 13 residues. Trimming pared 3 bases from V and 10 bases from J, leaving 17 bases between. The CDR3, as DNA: TGCGCCAGCAGCTCCGCTTGGGGGGAGTCACAGTACTTC. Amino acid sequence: CASSSAWGESQYF.

Written as DNA, the CDR3 is TGTGCCAGCAGCCATCTCCGGGAGTCCTACAATGAGCAGTTCTTC. It codes for CASSHLRESYNEQFF. The chain recombines TRBV28 with TRBJ2-1; a weak D match, TRBD2 (6 bases). The CDR3 extends over 15 amino acids. Germline CDR1 is MDHEN and CDR2 is SYDVKM. With 6 bases removed from V and 1 base from J, the gap between germline ends came to 13 bases.

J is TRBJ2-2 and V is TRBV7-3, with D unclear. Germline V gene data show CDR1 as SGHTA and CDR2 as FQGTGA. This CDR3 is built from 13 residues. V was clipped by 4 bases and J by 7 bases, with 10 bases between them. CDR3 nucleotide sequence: TGTGCCAGCAGCTATTTCCTCAACGGGGAGCTGTTTTTT. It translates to CASSYFLNGELFF.

The CDR3 sequence: CAWGGKNHLAGDGYEQFF. CDR3 nucleotide sequence: TGTGCCTGGGGAGGTAAGAACCACCTAGCGGGAGATGGCTATGAGCAGTTCTTC. The V call is TRBV30, the J call TRBJ2-1, with TRBD2 matching 10 bases. Germline-derived CDR1 and CDR2 are GTSNPN and SVGIG (reference sequence). The length of the CDR3 is 18 residues. V lost 5 bases to trimming and J lost 8 bases; unmatched junction nucleotides: 21.

The CDR3 region has the DNA TGTGCCAGCAGCTTAGTAGCGGCAGGTCCGGGCTACGAGCAGTACTTC. Its protein is CASSLVAAGPGYEQYF. V is TRBV7-9 and J is TRBJ2-7, with D possibly matching TRBD2 (6 bases). The CDR3 is made up of 16 amino acids. Deletions cut 1 base from V and 3 bases from J, with 16 bases between. The germline V gene has CDR1 SEHNR and CDR2 FQNEAQ (reference sequence).

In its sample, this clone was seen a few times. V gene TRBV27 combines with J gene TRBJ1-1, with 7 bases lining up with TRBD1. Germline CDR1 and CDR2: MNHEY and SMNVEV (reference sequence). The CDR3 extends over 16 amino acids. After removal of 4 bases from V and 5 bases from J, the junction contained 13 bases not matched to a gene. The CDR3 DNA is TGTGCCAGCAGTTCAAAGGGGGCGAACAAGATAACTGAAGCTTTCTTT. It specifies CASSSKGANKITEAFF.

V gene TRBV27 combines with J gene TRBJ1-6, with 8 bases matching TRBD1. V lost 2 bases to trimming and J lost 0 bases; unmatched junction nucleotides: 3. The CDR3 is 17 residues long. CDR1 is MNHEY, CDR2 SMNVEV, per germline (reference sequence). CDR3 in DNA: TGTGCCAGCAGTTTAGAGGGGACAGGCTCCTATAATTCACCCCTCCACTTT. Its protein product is CASSLEGTGSYNSPLHF.

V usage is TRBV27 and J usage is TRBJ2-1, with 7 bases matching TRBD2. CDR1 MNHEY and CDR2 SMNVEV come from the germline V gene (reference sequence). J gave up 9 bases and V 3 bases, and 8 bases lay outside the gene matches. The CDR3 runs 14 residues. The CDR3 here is CASSLRWRESEQFF. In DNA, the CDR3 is TGTGCCAGCAGTTTGAGGTGGCGGGAGAGTGAGCAGTTCTTC.

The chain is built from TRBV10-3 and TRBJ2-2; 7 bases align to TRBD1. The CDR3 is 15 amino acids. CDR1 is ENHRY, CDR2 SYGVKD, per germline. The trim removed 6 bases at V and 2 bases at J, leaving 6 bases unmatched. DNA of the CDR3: TGTGCCATCAGCACAGGGGACAAAAACACCGGGGAGCTGTTTTTT. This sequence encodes CAISTGDKNTGELFF.